The rows below give T cell receptor beta chains drawn from one sample of a study of blood T cell repertoires in COVID-19. The repertoire was sequenced with immunoSEQ multiplex PCR; TCRdb's copy has only in-frame clones and lacks some. The table lists 350,000 to 450,000 clones, roughly 86% of them singletons. Sequencing was carried out using PBMCs or T cells enriched from blood (not recorded which). The receptors shown here come from a man aged 35 to 55 in a cohort exposed to, infected with or recovered from COVID-19 (not recorded which). Each CDR3 is given with its conserved first and last residue. The order of the fields is clone size, D gene, V gene, J gene, CDR3 length, CDR3 protein, CDR3 DNA. The D gene is left open where the match is weak. Clone size, where shown, is once, few, many, or a class for clones that have expanded.

abundance: -; d_gene: -; v_gene: TRBV3-1/TRBV3-2; j_gene: TRBJ1-1; len: 13; CDR3aa: CASRAGTHTEAFF; CDR3nt: TGTGCCAGCAGGGCGGGGACCCACACTGAAGCTTTCTTT
abundance: few; d_gene: -; v_gene: TRBV18; j_gene: TRBJ1-2; len: 15; CDR3aa: CASSPRLEGNYGYTF; CDR3nt: TGTGCCAGCTCACCAAGGCTAGAAGGCAACTATGGCTACACCTTC
abundance: -; d_gene: -; v_gene: TRBV30; j_gene: TRBJ2-4; len: 18; CDR3aa: CAWSVAPGRGLAKNIQYF; CDR3nt: TGTGCCTGGAGTGTCGCGCCAGGGCGCGGCCTAGCCAAAAACATTCAGTACTTC
abundance: -; d_gene: -; v_gene: TRBV5-6; j_gene: TRBJ1-2; len: 12; CDR3aa: CASSMTVYGYTF; CDR3nt: TGTGCCAGCAGCATGACAGTCTATGGCTACACCTTC
abundance: -; d_gene: TRBD2; v_gene: TRBV10-3; j_gene: TRBJ2-1; len: 15; CDR3aa: CAISETSGNYNEQFF; CDR3nt: TGTGCCATCAGCGAGACTAGCGGTAATTACAATGAGCAGTTCTTC
abundance: -; d_gene: TRBD2; v_gene: TRBV2; j_gene: TRBJ2-2; len: 15; CDR3aa: CASTGTSGTTGELFF; CDR3nt: TGTGCCAGCACCGGGACTAGCGGGACGACCGGGGAGCTGTTTTTT
abundance: few; d_gene: -; v_gene: TRBV5-1; j_gene: TRBJ2-2; len: 15; CDR3aa: CASSLGLAGAGELFF; CDR3nt: TGCGCCAGCAGCTTGGGCCTAGCCGGCGCCGGGGAGCTGTTTTTT
abundance: -; d_gene: TRBD1; v_gene: TRBV19; j_gene: TRBJ1-2; len: 17; CDR3aa: CASSVSGTGGVNYGYTF; CDR3nt: TGTGCCAGTAGTGTATCTGGGACAGGGGGCGTAAACTATGGCTACACCTTC
abundance: -; d_gene: -; v_gene: TRBV30; j_gene: TRBJ2-2; len: 13; CDR3aa: CAWSVRSSGELFF; CDR3nt: TGTGCCTGGAGTGTACGGAGTAGCGGGGAGCTGTTTTTT
abundance: -; d_gene: TRBD2; v_gene: TRBV24-1; j_gene: TRBJ2-2; len: 16; CDR3aa: CATSGGSGGADGELFF; CDR3nt: TGTGCCACCAGTGGAGGATCGGGGGGGGCTGACGGGGAGCTGTTTTTT
abundance: -; d_gene: TRBD1; v_gene: TRBV6-1; j_gene: TRBJ1-5; len: 15; CDR3aa: CASSEGGTVHQPQHF; CDR3nt: TGTGCCAGCAGTGAAGGGGGGACAGTTCATCAGCCCCAGCATTTT
abundance: -; d_gene: TRBD2; v_gene: TRBV2; j_gene: TRBJ2-1; len: 15; CDR3aa: CASSPGTSGSFEQFF; CDR3nt: TGTGCCAGCAGCCCCGGGACTAGCGGGAGCTTCGAGCAGTTCTTC
abundance: -; d_gene: TRBD1; v_gene: TRBV27; j_gene: TRBJ2-7; len: 13; CDR3aa: CASSLSTGNEQYF; CDR3nt: TGTGCCAGCAGTTTATCGACAGGGAACGAGCAGTACTTC
abundance: -; d_gene: -; v_gene: TRBV11-2; j_gene: TRBJ1-2; len: 13; CDR3aa: CASSPPGFYGYTF; CDR3nt: TGTGCCAGCAGCCCCCCAGGATTCTATGGCTACACCTTC
abundance: -; d_gene: -; v_gene: TRBV5-4; j_gene: TRBJ2-7; len: 14; CDR3aa: CASSLRVGSIEQYF; CDR3nt: TGTGCCAGCAGCTTAAGGGTCGGGAGTATCGAGCAGTACTTC
abundance: -; d_gene: -; v_gene: TRBV21-1; j_gene: TRBJ2-1; len: 16; CDR3aa: CASSKEGGLADNEQFF; CDR3nt: TGTGCCAGCAGCAAAGAAGGGGGACTAGCGGACAATGAGCAGTTCTTC
abundance: -; d_gene: TRBD2; v_gene: TRBV27; j_gene: TRBJ2-3; len: 18; CDR3aa: CASSRGLAGGTRTDTQYF; CDR3nt: TGTGCCAGCAGTAGAGGACTAGCGGGAGGAACACGTACAGATACGCAGTATTTT
abundance: -; d_gene: TRBD1; v_gene: TRBV27; j_gene: TRBJ1-2; len: 14; CDR3aa: CASKPDRGNYGYTF; CDR3nt: TGTGCCAGCAAACCGGACAGGGGCAACTATGGCTACACCTTC
abundance: -; d_gene: TRBD1; v_gene: TRBV5-6; j_gene: TRBJ1-6; len: 14; CDR3aa: CASSRDRGSSPLHF; CDR3nt: TGTGCCAGCAGCCGGGACAGGGGCAGTTCACCCCTCCACTTT
abundance: -; d_gene: -; v_gene: TRBV2; j_gene: TRBJ1-4; len: 15; CDR3aa: CASSAQAATNEKLFF; CDR3nt: TGTGCCAGCAGTGCGCAAGCGGCAACTAATGAAAAACTGTTTTTT
abundance: -; d_gene: -; v_gene: TRBV18; j_gene: TRBJ2-7; len: 13; CDR3aa: CASSPGLISEQYF; CDR3nt: TGTGCCAGCTCACCGGGGCTTATCTCCGAGCAGTACTTC
abundance: -; d_gene: TRBD1; v_gene: TRBV29-1; j_gene: TRBJ1-2; len: 12; CDR3aa: CSVDRDGYGYTF; CDR3nt: TGCAGCGTAGACAGGGATGGGTATGGCTACACCTTC
abundance: -; d_gene: -; v_gene: TRBV7-8; j_gene: TRBJ1-6; len: 14; CDR3aa: CASTHPGGYSPLHF; CDR3nt: TGTGCCAGCACCCATCCGGGGGGTTATTCACCCCTCCACTTT
abundance: -; d_gene: TRBD1; v_gene: TRBV2; j_gene: TRBJ2-4; len: 12; CDR3aa: CATTTGVSIQYF; CDR3nt: TGTGCCACCACGACAGGGGTTAGCATTCAGTACTTC
abundance: -; d_gene: -; v_gene: TRBV6-5; j_gene: TRBJ1-4; len: 12; CDR3aa: CASAGFNEKLFF; CDR3nt: TGTGCCAGTGCGGGGTTTAATGAAAAACTGTTTTTT
abundance: few; d_gene: -; v_gene: TRBV5-4; j_gene: TRBJ1-5; len: 15; CDR3aa: CASPSLRYSNQPQHF; CDR3nt: TGTGCCAGCCCCTCGCTGCGTTATAGCAATCAGCCCCAGCATTTT
abundance: -; d_gene: TRBD1; v_gene: TRBV25-1; j_gene: TRBJ1-1; len: 12; CDR3aa: CASSPLGQGAFF; CDR3nt: TGTGCCAGCAGTCCACTGGGACAGGGAGCTTTCTTT
abundance: -; d_gene: -; v_gene: TRBV5-1; j_gene: TRBJ1-1; len: 15; CDR3aa: CASSGGQFMNTEAFF; CDR3nt: TGCGCCAGCAGCGGCGGACAGTTCATGAACACTGAAGCTTTCTTT
abundance: -; d_gene: -; v_gene: TRBV14; j_gene: TRBJ2-2; len: 16; CDR3aa: CASSRLRAGGPGELFF; CDR3nt: TGTGCCAGCAGCCGGCTGCGGGCCGGCGGGCCCGGGGAGCTGTTTTTT
abundance: -; d_gene: -; v_gene: TRBV4-2; j_gene: TRBJ1-1; len: 13; CDR3aa: CASSPARRAEAFF; CDR3nt: TGTGCCAGCAGCCCCGCCAGGAGGGCTGAAGCTTTCTTT
abundance: -; d_gene: -; v_gene: TRBV28; j_gene: TRBJ2-1; len: 12; CDR3aa: CASGGYYNEQFF; CDR3nt: TGTGCCAGCGGGGGGTACTACAATGAGCAGTTCTTC
abundance: -; d_gene: TRBD1; v_gene: TRBV28; j_gene: TRBJ1-2; len: 16; CDR3aa: CASSSPSRQGNYGYTF; CDR3nt: TGTGCCAGCAGTTCCCCCTCCCGACAGGGTAACTATGGCTACACCTTC
abundance: -; d_gene: -; v_gene: TRBV19; j_gene: TRBJ2-1; len: 13; CDR3aa: CASSIKRLTVQFF; CDR3nt: TGTGCCAGTAGTATTAAGAGACTGACGGTACAGTTCTTC
abundance: -; d_gene: -; v_gene: TRBV10-3; j_gene: TRBJ2-1; len: 12; CDR3aa: CAISASAGEQFF; CDR3nt: TGTGCCATCAGTGCCTCAGCAGGTGAGCAGTTCTTC
abundance: -; d_gene: TRBD2; v_gene: TRBV3-1/TRBV3-2; j_gene: TRBJ2-5; len: 16; CDR3aa: CASSPARIAGSETQYF; CDR3nt: TGTGCCAGCAGCCCAGCGAGGATAGCGGGGAGTGAGACCCAGTACTTC
abundance: -; d_gene: -; v_gene: TRBV12-5; j_gene: TRBJ2-3; len: 16; CDR3aa: CASGRAGQVGPDTQYF; CDR3nt: TGTGCTAGTGGTCGAGCGGGACAGGTTGGTCCAGATACGCAGTATTTT
abundance: -; d_gene: -; v_gene: TRBV29-1; j_gene: TRBJ2-7; len: 11; CDR3aa: CSVASLYEQYF; CDR3nt: TGCAGCGTTGCGTCCCTATACGAGCAGTACTTC
abundance: -; d_gene: -; v_gene: TRBV9; j_gene: TRBJ1-1; len: 14; CDR3aa: CASSDGDLNTEAFF; CDR3nt: TGTGCCAGCAGCGATGGGGACTTGAACACTGAAGCTTTCTTT
abundance: -; d_gene: TRBD1; v_gene: TRBV6-5; j_gene: TRBJ1-3; len: 15; CDR3aa: CASSYGTGLVDTIYF; CDR3nt: TGTGCCAGCAGTTATGGGACAGGGTTGGTAGACACCATATATTTT
abundance: -; d_gene: -; v_gene: TRBV28; j_gene: TRBJ2-7; len: 15; CDR3aa: CASSGGGQLYYEQYF; CDR3nt: TGTGCCAGCAGTGGGGGGGGCCAACTCTACTACGAGCAGTACTTC
abundance: few; d_gene: -; v_gene: TRBV6-1; j_gene: TRBJ2-7; len: 15; CDR3aa: CASSEARQAKYEQYF; CDR3nt: TGTGCCAGCAGTGAAGCGCGACAAGCTAAGTACGAGCAGTACTTC
abundance: -; d_gene: -; v_gene: TRBV6-5; j_gene: TRBJ1-1; len: 14; CDR3aa: CASRGYIGGTEAFF; CDR3nt: TGTGCCAGCAGGGGGTATATTGGAGGCACTGAAGCTTTCTTT
abundance: -; d_gene: -; v_gene: TRBV2; j_gene: TRBJ2-5; len: 16; CDR3aa: CASTRALTNQQETQYF; CDR3nt: TGTGCCAGCACGAGGGCGCTTACGAACCAACAAGAGACCCAGTACTTC